This T cell receptor (beta chain) was obtained from a study of OX40 agonist ivuxolimab in advanced cancers. Study summary: Patients got intravenous ivuxolimab at 0.01 to 10 mg/kg every 2 weeks. Age averaged approximately 60 years (range roughly 20 to 90), and around 78% were male.

CDR1 SGDLS and CDR2 YYNGEE come from the germline V gene. Deletions cut 6 bases from V and 0 bases from J, with 9 bases between. The length of the CDR3 is 14 residues. Only in-frame clones appear in the TCRdb table, and some are missing; sequencing was by immunoSEQ multiplex PCR. Here the sample spans 40,000 or so clones, about 78% being singletons. Turning to this clone: Its matching antigen is unknown.

Whole-study results and caveats: Expanded clones were, on average, more numerous among CD8+ T cells than CD4+.

The receptor was isolated from an adult with an advanced solid tumor such as melanoma, head and neck, liver or kidney cancer. Sequencing used CD4+ or CD8+ T cells sorted from blood, obtained in a trial of the OX40 agonist ivuxolimab. The chain couples TRBV9 to TRBJ2-2, with a possible D match to TRBD1 (6 bases). The CDR3: CASKGHSNTGELFF. For the CDR3, the DNA is TGTGCCAGCAAGGGACACTCGAACACCGGGGAGCTGTTTTTT.